This T cell receptor (beta chain) was sequenced during a study of blood T cell repertoires in COVID-19. For the study at large: COVID-19 samples from acute and convalescent phases originated in the United States, Italy and Spain.

As handled by the study authors: By means of reference gene primer amplification, nucleated cell counts were estimated. Generated by immunoSEQ multiplex PCR, the TCRdb table keeps only in-frame clones and is missing some. D and trimming come from the DNA, and the V and J calls and clone size come from that table. The repertoire consists of over 200,000 clones, with around 80% occurring once and the leading ten covering approximately 1.8%. The germline V and J ends were trimmed by 6 bases and 0 bases, with 12 bases remaining between them. The V gene's germline CDR1 is ENHRY and CDR2 SYGVKD. The length of the CDR3 is 14 residues. The study recruited people aged 18 to 89 years across roughly 23 US areas. Participants' reported clinical history set cohort assignment.

The gene calls are TRBV10-3 and TRBJ2-7, with D perhaps TRBD1 (6 bases). This sequence originates from a man in his 60s who had recovered from COVID-19. The specimen sequenced was PBMCs or T cells enriched from blood (not recorded which). The CDR3 DNA reads TGTGCCATCAGGGATGACAGGAGCTCCTACGAGCAGTACTTC. Residues: CAIRDDRSSYEQYF.